This T cell receptor beta chain was documented in a study of monozygotic twins with cystic fibrosis. Of note for this clone: Its antigen remains unknown.

Germline assignment: CDR1 KGHSH and CDR2 LQKENI. V was pared by 6 bases and J by 6 bases, with 19 bases between. This CDR3 has 15 amino acids. The assay was immunoSEQ multiplex PCR, and TCRdb's table has in-frame clones only and misses some. Of about 21,000 clones listed, roughly nine tenths are singletons. General study points: The repertoire was suggested to be naive-dominated, clonality median approximately 0.0098. In this small cohort, shared CDR3 numbers showed no association with age, concordance or disease severity. In 13 of 16 pairs, V gene usage was closest to the co-twin's. Unrelated CF individuals shared fewer identical clonotypes than monozygotic CF twins.

V is TRBV18 and J is TRBJ2-3; D remains ambiguous. The sequence was collected from a girl aged 2-10 years with cystic fibrosis. Sequenced sample: blood. DNA for the CDR3: TGTGCCAGCTCCAATAACCTCGTACGGGTGGATACGCAGTATTTT. Translating it yields CASSNNLVRVDTQYF.